This paragraph covers one TCR beta chain sequence. There are a few counts of this clone. The specificity of this receptor is unknown. The sample holds no much larger clone one base away, and base qualities are not on file. Receptor amplification or capture employed the immunoSEQ multiplex PCR assay. The multiplex PCR relied on a mix of 60 forward primers for TCR Vbeta segments and 13 reverse primers for TCR Jbeta segments. A multiplex PCR assay on genomic DNA amplified the CDR3 region of rearranged TCR beta genes. The Illumina HiSeq System was used to sequence the amplified TCR beta libraries as 87-base-pair reads. The study's processing was this. In a later analysis, tens of millions of unique TCR beta chains were counted across the approximately 640 repertoires, and roughly 11 million of these chains were shared by at least two donors. Raw reads were error-corrected and collapsed into unique sequences by a nearest-neighbor algorithm in which closely related sequences were merged to remove PCR and sequencing errors. Alignment of CDR3 sequences to IMGT reference sequences was used to assign V, D and J gene segments. For a sequence to be retained, a match of at least six nucleotides to both a V gene segment and a J gene segment was required. A rearrangement was called productive if the CDR3 had no stop codons and remained in frame with V and J, and every other rearrangement was called non-productive. Following IMGT convention, CDR3 was defined as the stretch from the second conserved V-encoded cysteine to the conserved J-encoded phenylalanine. In an earlier analysis of roughly 610 of the donors, sequences lacking an unambiguous match to a single V gene segment were excluded. In an earlier analysis of around 590 of the donors, a V segment was called functional when productive rearrangements were above 56.7%, and segregating when the standard deviation between donors exceeded 5%. A statistical classification framework was built to diagnose cytomegalovirus status from the catalog of TCR beta chain sequences. V and J gene assignment, in a later analysis, came from comparing TCR nucleotide sequences with IMGT/GENE-DB human TR gene sequences. Using the TCRdist pipeline, a later analysis assigned CDR3 sequences along with most-parsimonious VDJ recombination scenarios. In a later analysis, every TCR beta chain was defined by the combination of its CDR3 amino acid sequence and its V-gene family, and reads without a unique V-gene family were dropped. To address suspected cross-contamination and a sequencing artifact, a later analysis removed some 620 highly shared, low-generation-probability nucleotide sequences. A later analysis calculated a clonal expansion index for each public chain from normalized within-repertoire ranks of inferred template counts. In a later analysis, generation probabilities were computed using a VDJ recombination model fitted to out-of-frame rearrangements, and the results were checked against IGoR. Hypergeometric tests were used in a later analysis to score TCR-TCR, TCR-HLA and TCR-CMV co-occurrence, with a repertoire-size bias correction applied to the TCR pairs. False discovery rates were estimated in a later analysis by permuting HLA or CMV assignments 20 times. A later analysis grouped co-occurring TCRs with DBSCAN, adding TCRdist sequence similarity when clustering within HLA-allele-positive subsets. Co-occurrence clustering excluded repertoires with fewer than 30,000 or more than 120,000 public chains, plus five with anomalous nucleotide sharing. In TCRdb, the immuneACCESS table is reduced to in-frame sequences with V and J assigned. These tables do not hold every clone; where another copy was compared, an unresolved V gene accounts for under half, and the others remain unexplained. V, J and clone size derive from that table, while D and trimming were established from the DNA sequence. Counted in this sample were about 200,000 clones; roughly 85% of them appeared once. Together, the top ten hold approximately 2% of the sample.

V is pruned by 2 bases and J by 0 bases, leaving 12 bases of the junction without a gene match. The CDR3, cysteine through phenylalanine, is 19 amino acids long. Only CDR3 DNA is held: 57 bases, read in frame from base 1. The germline V gene gives CDR1 as SGHTA and CDR2 as FQGNSA. The data belong to a study of cytomegalovirus exposure and HLA in healthy donors (dated by TCRdb to 2017 to 2019). Regarding the research as a whole: In an earlier analysis of roughly 590 of the donors, about 260 Gb of sequence data and 90 million to 120 million unique TCR beta sequences from 180 million or so T cells were reported. A later genetic analysis took genome-wide SNP genotypes for about 65% of the 666 donors and used that subset as a discovery cohort. An early release that covered fewer than 800 HLA-typed donors contained around 330 gigabases of sequencing data and about 93 million unique TCR sequences. In addition to the first cohort of around 670 subjects, a separate validation cohort of approximately 130 different subjects was used. HLA typing included class I and class II loci at four-digit resolution. Alongside the repertoire data, information on donor age, sex, ethnicity and CMV serostatus was compiled. Among under 450 genotyped donors of the cohort, an average of around 240,000 unique TCR beta nucleotide sequences were sequenced per donor, about a sixth of them non-productive. The study aimed to test whether signatures of past pathogen exposure could be identified by cataloging public T cell receptors. An earlier analysis of 587 of the donors used high-throughput TCR beta sequencing to judge whether each TCR beta V gene segment behaved as functional or pseudogenic. The later analysis used no new phenotypic data to find candidate immune exposures, relying instead on TCR beta sequences and their occurrence across donors. The genetic ancestry cluster associated with self-reported Caucasian donors included over 80% of the roughly 390 genotyped donors. A later analysis re-examined previously published TCR beta repertoires from 600 to 700 donors and added high-resolution HLA genotyping to investigate patterns of TCR occurrence. All discovery cohort repertoires had been generated using a single sequencing platform. The study combined high-throughput TCR immunosequencing, statistical association of individual TCRs with disease status, and machine learning to predict cytomegalovirus infection status. The study profiled the T cell repertoires of 550 to 700 subjects by immunosequencing and related them to cytomegalovirus serostatus. The number of donors typed differed by locus, with about 629-640 for A, B, C, DRB1 and DQB1, 522 for DQA1, 600 to 610 for DPA1, and approximately 470 for DPB1. Because of strong linkage in the cohort, roughly five DR-DQ haplotypes were treated as single units for association and clustering. Study-wide conclusions, independent of this receptor: In a later analysis, HLA-associated TCR beta chains were found to be more clonally expanded and to have lower generation probabilities than equally common non-associated chains. Most CMV-associated TCR beta chains appeared to be HLA-restricted in a later analysis, and the HLA associations seemed to be driven largely by CMV exposure. Broadly in line with IMGT annotations, most TCR beta V segments showed up in productive rearrangements about 87% or about 30% of the time in an earlier analysis of 587 of the donors. According to a later analysis, parvovirus B19, influenza, CMV and Epstein-Barr virus appeared linked to several top co-occurrence clusters. Strong co-occurrence of HLA alleles, especially DR and DQ, made assigning TCR associations to individual alleles difficult. A later analysis associated 15,000 to 20,000 TCR beta sequences with specific HLA alleles at a false discovery rate of 0.05. Because HLA typing was missing for some donors at each locus, association tests included only the typed subset. Because counts were too low, approximately 15 rarely observed V segments, including chromosome 9 orphons, were excluded from the earlier analysis of some 540 of the donors. A further reported finding was that TCR beta sequences accurately predicted the HLA-A and HLA-B alleles for most subjects in the first cohort. In this cohort, only TCR beta chains were sequenced, and detectable features were limited by the absence of alpha or paired-chain data. The study gave a list of about 150 TCR beta chains associated with cytomegalovirus. According to a later genetic analysis, donors in an Asian-associated ancestry cluster had fewer N-insertions in productive TCRs than the approximately 650-donor mean. Sequencing depth was assumed to be roughly uniform across donors in the presence/absence analyses, though that assumption may not hold. The classifier was reported to diagnose cytomegalovirus status with high specificity and sensitivity in both the original and validation cohorts. Correlated functional status among segregating V segments might reflect linkage disequilibrium, but an unknown experimental factor could not be ruled out. Because the 87-base-pair reads could not distinguish some IMGT-functional V segments, including TRBV6-2 and TRBV6-3, those segments were excluded. In a later analysis, the rate of TCR association differed among HLA loci, with DRB1 alleles having the most associated TCRs and HLA-C alleles having the fewest. CMV serostatus was the only immune exposure information available for the cohort. Most TCR sequences were seen in very few donors, while some public TCRs were found in many individuals. The authors suggested that the approach could potentially be extended to other disease states and immunological phenotypes. A group of highly shared sequence variants was considered likely to be a technical artifact of the sequencing pipeline. In vitro tests confirmed that a few of the cytomegalovirus-associated TCR beta chains recognize cytomegalovirus antigens. An association between a missense DCLRE1C variant and V-gene and J-gene trimming of TCR beta chains was found in a later genetic analysis and replicated in an independent cohort.

In total, approximately 700 healthy bone marrow donors made up the cohort. At the time of sampling, every cohort member was nominally healthy, though immune exposures that went unrecorded were likely present. The donor tested CMV seronegative, placing the donor among the 350 or so seronegative members of the cohort. Each donor provided a peripheral blood sample, and peripheral blood mononuclear cells were used for TCR beta sequencing. The Qiagen DNeasy Blood Extraction Kit was used to extract genomic DNA from the blood cell samples. The chain is assembled from TRBV7-2 and TRBJ2-1, with 8 bases matching TRBD2. The sequenced sample consisted of PBMCs. The clonotype was recovered from a male donor in good health and CMV-seronegative. The DNA is as follows: TGTGCCAGCAGCTTAAAAGTTTCAGGGCTAGCGGGCTCCTACAATGAGCAGTTCTTC. It encodes CASSLKVSGLAGSYNEQFF.